This T cell receptor (beta chain) appears in the sequencing data of a study of cytomegalovirus exposure and HLA in healthy donors. Overall study findings and caveats: TCR beta chains associated with HLA were, in a later analysis, more clonally expanded than equally common others. Earlier results showed most TCR beta V segments being productive about 90% or about 30% of the time. Later on, an analysis showed TCR association rates differing by HLA locus, with DRB1 the most and HLA-C the fewest.

Points on this clone: What it recognizes is unknown.

Primers included in the PCR were 60 Vbeta and 13 Jbeta primers. Only in-frame clones appear in the TCRdb table, and some are missing; sequencing was by immunoSEQ multiplex PCR. The table lists about 180,000 clones, 77% of them singletons. Sample: PBMCs. This TCR was recovered from a man younger than 35 in good health and CMV-seronegative.

CDR3 in amino acids: CASSLGQGSTGELFF. Here the CDR3 DNA reads TGTGCCAGCAGCTTAGGACAGGGTAGCACCGGGGAGCTGTTTTTT. The J gene is TRBJ2-2, the V gene TRBV11-2; 7 bases map to TRBD1. The CDR3 length is 15 residues. Unmatched junction bases numbered 3, after V lost 1 base and J lost 4 bases. Germline assignment: CDR1 SGHAT and CDR2 FQNNGV.